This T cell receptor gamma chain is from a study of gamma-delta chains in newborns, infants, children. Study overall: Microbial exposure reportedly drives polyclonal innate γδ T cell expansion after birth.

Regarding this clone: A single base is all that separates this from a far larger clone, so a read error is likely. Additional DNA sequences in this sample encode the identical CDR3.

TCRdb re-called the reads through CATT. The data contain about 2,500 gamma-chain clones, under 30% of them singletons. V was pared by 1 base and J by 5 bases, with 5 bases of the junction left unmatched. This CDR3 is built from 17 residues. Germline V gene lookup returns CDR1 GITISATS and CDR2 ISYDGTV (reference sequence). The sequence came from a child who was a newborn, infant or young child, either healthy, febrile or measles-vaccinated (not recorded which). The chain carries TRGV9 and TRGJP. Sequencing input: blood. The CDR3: CALWEVRKELGKKIKVF. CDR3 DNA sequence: TGTGCCTTGTGGGAGGTCCGTAAAGAGTTGGGCAAAAAAATCAAGGTATTT.